This TCR beta chain derives from a study of shared clonotypes between healthy human individuals. Trimming pared 1 base from V and 4 bases from J, leaving 5 bases between. This CDR3 is built from 12 residues. Germline assignment: CDR1 SGHRS and CDR2 YFSETQ. This clone was seen a few times. The sample contains more than one DNA sequence encoding this CDR3. Using immunoSEQ multiplex PCR, the repertoire was profiled, and TCRdb retains in-frame clones only, with some absent. The sample carries around 700,000 clones, 60% to 80% recorded once. Sequencing was done on a sample of memory CD4+ T cells sorted from blood. Specified subset: CD45RA-negative fraction. This clonotype originated in a woman aged 30 to 39 in good health. The genes are TRBV5-1 and TRBJ1-2; D not resolved. The CDR3 reads CASSLSSYGYTF. CDR3 in DNA: TGCGCCAGCAGCTTGAGCAGCTATGGCTACACCTTC. Full variable domain (missing parts from reference TRBV5-1 and TRBJ1-2): KAGVTQTPRYLIKTRGQQVTLSCSPISGHRSVSWYQQTPGQGLQFLFEYFSETQRNKGNFPGRFSGRQFSNSRSEMNVSTLELGDSALYLCASSLSSYGYTFGSGTRLTVV.